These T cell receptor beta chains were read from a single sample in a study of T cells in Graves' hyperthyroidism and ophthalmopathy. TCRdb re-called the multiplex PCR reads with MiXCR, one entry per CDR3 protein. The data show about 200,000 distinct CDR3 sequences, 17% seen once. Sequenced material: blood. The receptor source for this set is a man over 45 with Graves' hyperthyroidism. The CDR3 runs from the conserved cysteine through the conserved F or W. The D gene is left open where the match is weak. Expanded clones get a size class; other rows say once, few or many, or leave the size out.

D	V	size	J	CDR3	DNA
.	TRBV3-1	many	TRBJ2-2	CASSQGSLANTGELFF	TGTGCCAGCAGCCAAGGTTCGTTAGCGAACACCGGGGAGCTGTTTTTT
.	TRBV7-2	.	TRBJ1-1	CASSFLRGLDTEAFF	TGTGCCAGCAGCTTTCTTAGGGGATTGGACACTGAAGCTTTCTTT
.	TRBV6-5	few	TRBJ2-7	CASSYLAVESYEQYF	TGTGCCAGCAGTTACTTGGCAGTAGAATCCTACGAGCAGTACTTC
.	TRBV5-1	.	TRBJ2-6	CASSLNGGSGANVLTF	TGCGCCAGCAGCTTGAACGGTGGATCTGGGGCCAACGTCCTGACTTTC
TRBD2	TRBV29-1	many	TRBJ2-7	CSVPGTSKQYF	TGCAGCGTCCCCGGGACTAGCAAGCAGTACTTC
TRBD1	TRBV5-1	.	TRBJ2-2	CASSLSPGQGGTGELFF	TGCGCCAGCAGCTTGTCCCCGGGACAGGGAGGAACCGGGGAGCTGTTTTTT
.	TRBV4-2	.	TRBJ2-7	CASSQEGRLTSYEQYF	TGTGCCAGCAGCCAAGAAGGGAGACTAACCTCCTACGAGCAGTACTTC
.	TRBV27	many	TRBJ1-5	CASSFRTHGDSNQPQHF	TGTGCCAGCAGTTTCCGGACCCACGGGGATAGCAATCAGCCCCAGCATTTT
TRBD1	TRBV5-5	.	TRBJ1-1	CASSLVARGTEAFF	TGTGCCAGCAGCTTGGTCGCCAGGGGGACTGAAGCTTTCTTT
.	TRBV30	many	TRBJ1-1	CAWSLGPGTEAFF	TGTGCCTGGAGTCTGGGCCCGGGAACTGAAGCTTTCTTT